These 28 T cell receptor beta chains came from one sample sequenced in a study of T cell responses to AZD1222 COVID-19 vaccine. The table came from immunoSEQ multiplex PCR; TCRdb's copy has only in-frame clones and leaves some out. In the table there are more than 90,000 clones, roughly 90% of which are singletons. Sequenced material: peripheral blood, taken 28 days after the second AZD1222 dose. These TCRs come from an adult who received the AZD1222 COVID-19 vaccine.

The chain is built from TRBV28 and TRBJ1-5, with D tentatively TRBD1 (5 bases). Germline CDR1 and CDR2: MDHEN and SYDVKM. V lost 5 bases, J lost 3 bases, and 23 bases lay in between. This CDR3 has 18 amino acids. This CDR3 is CASSKSPIGGASNQPQHF. The CDR3 DNA follows: TGTGCCAGCAGTAAAAGCCCTATTGGGGGAGCGTCCAATCAGCCCCAGCATTTT.

The genes are TRBV27 and TRBJ2-7; possible D gene TRBD2, 7 bases. The CDR3 sequence is 12 residues long. Deletions cut 3 bases from V and 5 bases from J, with 8 bases between. Germline V gene data show CDR1 as MNHEY and CDR2 as SMNVEV (reference sequence). CDR3 sequence reads: CASSFGGHEQYF. Written as DNA, the CDR3 is TGTGCCAGCAGTTTCGGGGGGCACGAGCAGTACTTC.

This clone was observed many times. The rearrangement joins TRBV2 to TRBJ1-1; no firm D call. V was clipped by 4 bases and J by 1 base, with 10 bases between them. Per germline, CDR1 SNHLY and CDR2 FYNNEI. The CDR3 consists of 14 residues. The CDR3 loop reads CASSVYNSNTEAFF. The CDR3 nucleotides are TGTGCCAGCAGTGTCTACAATTCGAACACTGAAGCTTTCTTT.

This clone showed up just once. The chain joins TRBV10-3 to TRBJ2-3; TRBD2 might be the D (5 bases). Germline CDR1 is ENHRY and CDR2 is SYGVKD. V was cut by 7 bases and J by 2 bases, with 13 bases left in between. The CDR3 is made up of 14 amino acids. In DNA form, the CDR3 reads TGTGCCATCAACCGGGAACAAAACACAGATACGCAGTATTTT. This encodes CAINREQNTDTQYF.

The chain couples TRBV5-5 to TRBJ1-5, with 9 nucleotides matching TRBD1. The ends lost 8 bases at V and 2 bases at J; junction bases unmatched: 14. The germline gives CDR1 SGHKS, CDR2 YYEKEE (reference sequence). The CDR3 is made up of 17 amino acids. CDR3 sequence (DNA): TGTGCCAGTTCGACAGGGGGAGGTTTCATGGGCAATCAGCCCCAGCATTTT. Translation gives CASSTGGGFMGNQPQHF.

V is TRBV5-8 and J is TRBJ1-2; 7 bases fit TRBD1. From germline, CDR1 is SGHTS and CDR2 YDEGEE. This CDR3 comprises 14 residues. V lost 4 bases to trimming and J lost 2 bases; unmatched junction nucleotides: 5. The CDR3 is CASSARQGNYGYTF. The CDR3 DNA reads TGTGCCAGCAGCGCCCGACAGGGCAACTATGGCTACACCTTC.

This clone was seen a single time. The chain joins TRBV7-2 to TRBJ2-7; 7 bases are shared with TRBD2. CDR1 SGHTA and CDR2 FQGNSA come from the germline V gene. This CDR3 contains 16 residues. Unmatched junction bases numbered 10, after V lost 1 base and J lost 4 bases. This chain's CDR3 is CASSLGAGVTGYEQYF. The DNA of the CDR3 is TGTGCCAGCAGCTTAGGTGCGGGAGTTACCGGGTACGAGCAGTACTTC.

This clone was seen only once. Other DNA sequences from this sample encode an identical CDR3 as well. The chain links TRBV28 to TRBJ1-1; D is unresolved. V was trimmed by 5 bases and J by 4 bases, leaving 8 bases between them. CDR1 is MDHEN, CDR2 SYDVKM, per germline. The CDR3 spans 12 residues. This CDR3 reads CASSHGGTEAFF. The CDR3 nucleotides read TGTGCCAGCAGTCACGGTGGCACTGAAGCTTTCTTT.

This clone was seen more than once but under ten times. This CDR3 reads CASRAQVGETQYF. Written as DNA, the CDR3 is TGTGCCAGCCGGGCACAGGTTGGGGAGACCCAGTACTTC. This chain links TRBV7-9 with TRBJ2-5; D possibly corresponds to TRBD1 (5 bases). The germline V and J ends were trimmed by 8 bases and 5 bases, with 15 bases remaining between them. CDR3 size: 13 residues. Germline assignment: CDR1 SEHNR and CDR2 FQNEAQ (reference sequence). The full variable domain, completed using reference TRBV7-9 and TRBJ2-5, is DTGVSQNPRHKITKRGQNVTFRCDPISEHNRLYWYRQTLGQGPEFLTYFQNEAQLEKSRLLSDRFSAERPKGSFSTLEIQRTEQGDSAMYLCASRAQVGETQYFGPGTRLLVL.

The chain couples TRBV4-1 to TRBJ1-5; D ambiguous. V lost 1 base and J 0 bases, leaving 4 bases between the germline ends. Germline-derived CDR1 and CDR2 are MGHRA and YSYEKL. CDR3 length: 14 residues. The CDR3 DNA reads as TGCGCCAGCAGCCAAGCGTATAGCAATCAGCCCCAGCATTTT. Its protein product is CASSQAYSNQPQHF.

This clone was detected a few times. The chain recombines TRBV14 with TRBJ1-2; 7 positions match TRBD1. Germline CDR1 SGHDN, CDR2 FVKESK. J gave up 8 bases and V 4 bases, and 10 bases lay outside the gene matches. The CDR3 length is 14 residues. The CDR3 DNA is TGTGCCAGCAGCCTCACGACAGGGCCCCACGGCTACACCTTC. This codes for CASSLTTGPHGYTF.

CDR3 amino acids: CASSVDITISEQYF. The CDR3 DNA is TGTGCCAGCAGCGTAGACATTACGATAAGCGAGCAGTACTTC. The chain uses TRBV9 and TRBJ2-7; no firm D call. With 0 bases removed from V and 6 bases from J, the gap between germline ends came to 13 bases. This CDR3 has 14 residues. Germline loops: CDR1 SGDLS, CDR2 YYNGEE.

The chain employs TRBV19 and TRBJ2-1; TRBD2 matches at 7 bases. Per germline, CDR1 LNHDA and CDR2 SQIVND (reference sequence). Unmatched junction bases numbered 8, after V lost 4 bases and J lost 5 bases. The CDR3 runs to 15 residues. The CDR3 sequence: CASSRTSSGNNEQFF. The CDR3 DNA sequence: TGTGCCAGTAGTAGGACTAGTTCGGGGAACAATGAGCAGTTCTTC.

This sequence joins TRBV2 and TRBJ2-7; the D gene is possibly TRBD2 (6 bases). Per germline, CDR1 SNHLY and CDR2 FYNNEI. Trimming took off 6 bases at V and 12 bases at J, with 21 bases between the two ends. This CDR3 has 13 amino acids. The CDR3 DNA sequence: TGTGCCAGCAGGGGGGGTCCGGTTCCTTCCTGGTACTTC. Protein: CASRGGPVPSWYF.

This chain links TRBV9 with TRBJ2-3; perhaps TRBD2 as D (6 bases). Per the germline V gene, CDR1 is SGDLS and CDR2 is YYNGEE. The V and J ends lost 2 bases and 9 bases respectively, with 13 bases between them. The CDR3 has 13 amino acids. In DNA form, the CDR3 reads TGTGCCAGCAGCGTCCGTCTGGAGGGGACGCAGTATTTT. Translation: CASSVRLEGTQYF.

This sequence joins TRBV6-5 and TRBJ1-2; 8 positions agree with TRBD1. J gave up 11 bases and V 4 bases, and 12 bases lay outside the gene matches. The CDR3 sequence is 14 residues long. Germline CDR1 MNHEY, CDR2 SVGAGI. The CDR3 DNA reads as TGTGCCAGCAGTTCCGGACAGGGAACCTTCATATACACCTTC. Its translation is CASSSGQGTFIYTF.

The chain links TRBV6-2 or TRBV6-3 to TRBJ1-1; D is unresolved. Germline loops: CDR1 MNHEY, CDR2 SVGEGT. The CDR3 covers 16 residues. Trimming removed 0 bases at V and 0 bases at J, with 11 bases between. The CDR3 here is CASSYSSISLNTEAFF. The CDR3 coding sequence is TGTGCCAGCAGTTACTCGAGTATATCGTTGAACACTGAAGCTTTCTTT.

V and J are TRBV3-1 (or the pseudogene TRBV3-2) and TRBJ2-7; possibly TRBD1 for D (6 bases). The CDR3 runs 15 residues. Germline CDR1 and CDR2: LGHDT and YNNKEL (reference sequence). V lost 1 base, J lost 4 bases, and 14 bases lay in between. CDR3 in amino acids: CASSQGPGAGYEQYF. The CDR3 DNA reads TGTGCCAGCAGCCAAGGCCCAGGGGCGGGTTACGAGCAGTACTTC.

This chain joins TRBV5-6 and TRBJ1-3; the D gene is possibly TRBD1 (5 bases). Looked up from germline, CDR1 is SGHDT and CDR2 is YYEEEE. Trimming pared 0 bases from V and 0 bases from J, leaving 7 bases between. This CDR3 is 15 amino acids long. DNA for the CDR3: TGTGCCAGCAGCTTGGACGGACACTCTGGAAACACCATATATTTT. Translated, it gives CASSLDGHSGNTIYF.

The chain joins TRBV29-1 to TRBJ1-1; 11 bases match TRBD1. The CDR3 runs 14 residues. Germline lookup yields CDR1 SQVTM and CDR2 ANQGSEA. The V and J ends lost 7 bases and 1 base, in that order; junction bases with no gene match: 5. Written as DNA, the CDR3 is TGCAGCGGGGACAGGGGGGTGGCGAACACTGAAGCTTTCTTT. Its translation is CSGDRGVANTEAFF.

The rearrangement uses TRBV28 and TRBJ2-5; D unclear. The V gene's germline CDR1 is MDHEN and CDR2 SYDVKM. The CDR3 runs 13 residues. The V and J ends lost 8 bases and 5 bases respectively, with 15 bases between them. CDR3 DNA: TGTGCCAGCCGTGGACCACCCAAGGAGACCCAGTACTTC. Translated, it gives CASRGPPKETQYF.

The chain links TRBV5-1 to TRBJ1-4; TRBD1 agrees at 10 bases. J lost 7 bases, V lost 4 bases, and 10 bases had no gene match. The V gene's germline CDR1 is SGHRS and CDR2 YFSETQ. This CDR3 region has 16 residues. The CDR3 DNA is TGCGCCAGCAGCCCGGACAGGGGGAAGAGTGGTGAAAAACTGTTTTTT. Amino acid sequence: CASSPDRGKSGEKLFF.

The rearrangement joins TRBV29-1 to TRBJ2-6, with D possibly being TRBD1 or TRBD2 (5 bases each). Per germline, CDR1 SQVTM and CDR2 ANQGSEA. V lost 7 bases and J lost 2, with 9 bases in between. The CDR3 contains 13 residues. Here the CDR3 DNA reads TGCAGCGGTCAGGGACCTGGGGCCAACGTCCTGACTTTC. Protein sequence: CSGQGPGANVLTF. The whole variable domain, remainder taken from reference TRBV29-1 and TRBJ2-6, is SAVISQKPSRDICQRGTSLTIQCQVDSQVTMMFWYRQQPGQSLTLIATANQGSEATYESGFVIDKFPISRPNLTFSTLTVSNMSPEDSSIYLCSGQGPGANVLTFGAGSRLTVL.

Only one count was recorded for this clone. This chain connects TRBV19 to TRBJ1-1; D is unresolved. Germline-derived CDR1 and CDR2 are LNHDA and SQIVND (reference sequence). V lost 4 bases, J lost 0 bases, and 15 bases lay in between. The CDR3 totals 16 residues. CDR3 in DNA: TGTGCCAGTAGTAATGGACCGACAAGAGTGAACACTGAAGCTTTCTTT. Residues: CASSNGPTRVNTEAFF.

The V gene is TRBV2, the J gene TRBJ2-7; tentative D call: TRBD2 (6 bases). Germline V gene data show CDR1 as SNHLY and CDR2 as FYNNEI. The V end was cut by 5 bases, the J end by 5 bases, with 19 bases between. This CDR3 spans 15 amino acids. The CDR3 sequence is CASSHWTLGEDEQYF. The CDR3 DNA is TGTGCCAGCAGTCATTGGACATTAGGGGAGGACGAGCAGTACTTC.

The chain has TRBV7-8 and TRBJ2-1; 13 bases fit TRBD2. This CDR3 contains 16 residues. V lost 5 bases and J lost 6; bases outside the gene matches: 7. The germline V gene has CDR1 SGHVS and CDR2 FQNEAQ. Here the CDR3 DNA reads TGTGCCAGCAGCCCGCGGACTAGCGGGAGTTTCAATGAGCAGTTCTTC. Its translation is CASSPRTSGSFNEQFF.

The sample holds one count of this clone. The same CDR3 arises from other DNA sequences in this sample as well. V is TRBV5-1 and J is TRBJ2-2, with D tentatively TRBD1 or TRBD2 (5 bases each). The CDR3 runs to 12 residues. CDR1 and CDR2 from the germline V gene are SGHRS and YFSETQ. V lost 8 bases, J lost 5 bases, and 10 bases lay in between. The CDR3 protein is CASRGGTGELFF. The CDR3 region has the DNA TGCGCCAGTCGGGGCGGGACCGGGGAGCTGTTTTTT.

V is TRBV29-1 and J is TRBJ1-5, with unresolved D. Deletions cut 5 bases from V and 4 bases from J, with 12 bases between. CDR1 is SQVTM and CDR2 is ANQGSEA in the germline V gene. CDR3 size: 13 residues. The CDR3 loop is CSVSSGGNQPQHF. CDR3 in DNA: TGCAGCGTTTCCTCGGGAGGGAATCAGCCCCAGCATTTT.